This TCR beta chain came from a study of blood T cell repertoires in COVID-19. Study information: Sites across the United States, Italy and Spain contributed samples from acute and convalescent COVID-19. Sources were T cells, B-cell-depleted T cells, or PBMCs; the material itself was cDNA or gDNA.

Trimming left V 3 bases short and J 9 bases short, with 21 bases between. The CDR3 is 16 amino acids. Germline V CDR1 and CDR2: LNHDA, SQIVND (reference sequence). Per the original data handling: Quantification of nucleated cells was approximated via reference gene primer amplification. Method: immunoSEQ multiplex PCR; TCRdb's copy keeps in-frame clones and lacks some. Clonal size and the V and J genes are those of that table, whereas D and trimming came from the DNA. The sample lists roughly 100,000 clones; about 75% were seen once. The sequenced sample was peripheral blood. The rearrangement links TRBV19 to TRBJ1-5; D possibly corresponds to TRBD1 (5 bases). The receptor's source is a woman aged 80 or over with acute or convalescent COVID-19. The DNA for the CDR3 is TGTGCCAGTAGTATTGGGGCGGACGCTCCGTGGCGGCCCCAGCATTTT. As protein: CASSIGADAPWRPQHF. Full variable domain (remainder filled in from reference TRBV19 and TRBJ1-5): DGGITQSPKYLFRKEGQNVTLSCEQNLNHDAMYWYRQDPGQGLRLIYYSQIVNDFQKGDIAEGYSVSREKKESFPLTVTSAQKNPTAFYLCASSIGADAPWRPQHFGDGTRLSIL.